This T cell receptor beta chain is from a study of cytomegalovirus exposure and HLA in healthy donors. About the research overall: In terms of ancestry, the Caucasian-associated cluster contained 75% to 85% of the approximately 380 genotyped donors. Regarding the study as a whole: According to the study, around 160 TCR beta chains were cytomegalovirus-associated.

The PCR employed 60 Vbeta primers together with 13 Jbeta primers. Sequenced by immunoSEQ multiplex PCR; TCRdb stores in-frame clones only, minus some. The repertoire holds roughly 95,000 clones, with around 80% as singletons. Worth noting for this clone: Its antigen is as yet unknown.

CDR1 and CDR2 (germline): LGHNT, FRNRAP. The CDR3 totals 15 residues. V lost 5 bases and J lost 5; bases outside the gene matches: 6. The origin of this receptor is a man aged 25-45 years in good health and CMV-seropositive. The chain couples TRBV12-5 to TRBJ2-1, with 10 bases identical to TRBD2. The sequencing sample was made of PBMCs. The CDR3 DNA reads TGTGCTAGTGGTCCTGGACTAGCGGCACACAATGAGCAGTTCTTC. The encoded protein is CASGPGLAAHNEQFF.